A single T cell receptor (beta chain) is shown here with its context. Its specificity is unknown. The DNA input per sorted-subset replicate PCR was 200 ng, corresponding to around 30,000 T cell genomes. This table comes from immunoSEQ multiplex PCR, and its TCRdb copy is limited to in-frame clones, with some not included. The sample shows some 2.1 million clones, less than 95% of them seen only once. CD45RO-negative cells were positively selected for CCR7, leaving out terminally differentiated effector memory CD45RA+ cells. Every contributor of samples was a Caucasian grown-up residing in Nashville, Tennessee. The CDR3 contains 20 residues. The trim removed 5 bases at V and 0 bases at J, leaving 14 bases unmatched. Germline assignment: CDR1 MDHEN and CDR2 SYDVKM. The data were taken from a study of shared clonotypes between healthy human individuals. Study-level points and caveats: The study found lower generation probabilities in non-shared clonotypes than in those shared by all four donors.

This TCR was sampled from a man between 18 and 35 years old in good health. Input material: naive CD8+ T cells sorted from blood. The chain combines TRBV28 with TRBJ1-5; 12 bases match TRBD1. The CDR3 nucleotides read TGTGCCAGCAGTATAACCGGGACAGGGGGCGAAGACTATAGCAATCAGCCCCAGCATTTT. It specifies CASSITGTGGEDYSNQPQHF.